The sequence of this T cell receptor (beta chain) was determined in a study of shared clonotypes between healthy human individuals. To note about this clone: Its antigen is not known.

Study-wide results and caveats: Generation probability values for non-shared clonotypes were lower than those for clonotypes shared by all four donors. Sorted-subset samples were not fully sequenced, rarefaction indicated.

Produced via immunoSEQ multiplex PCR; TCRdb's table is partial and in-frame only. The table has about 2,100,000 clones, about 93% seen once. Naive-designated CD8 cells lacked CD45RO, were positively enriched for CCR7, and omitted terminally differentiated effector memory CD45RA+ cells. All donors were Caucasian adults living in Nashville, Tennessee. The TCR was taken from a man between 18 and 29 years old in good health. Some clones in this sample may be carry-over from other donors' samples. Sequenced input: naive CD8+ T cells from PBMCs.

The CDR3 nucleotides are TGTGCCAGCAGGCCCCCCGGAGCGGGAGAGAACAATGAGCAGTTCTTC. Amino acid sequence: CASRPPGAGENNEQFF. The chain has TRBV7-9 and TRBJ2-1; 8 nucleotides line up with TRBD2. The CDR3 contains 16 residues. Germline V gene lookup returns CDR1 SEHNR and CDR2 FQNEAQ (reference sequence). V dropped 6 bases and J dropped 5; count of bases not matched to a gene: 12.